This TCR beta chain was sequenced for a study of cytomegalovirus exposure and HLA in healthy donors. Looking at the study overall: From HLA-typed donors, an early data release held about 92 million unique TCRs.

Both 60 Vbeta primers and 13 Jbeta primers went into the PCR. The assay was immunoSEQ multiplex PCR, and TCRdb's table has in-frame clones only and misses some. The sample has about 200,000 clones; over 65% are singletons. Of note for this clone: The antigen remains undetermined.

Donors consisted of healthy bone marrow donors. This CDR3 spans 15 amino acids. The V gene's germline CDR1 is MGHRA and CDR2 YSYEKL. V lost 1 base, J lost 4 bases, and 14 bases lay in between. Study results and caveats: DRB1 had the most TCR associations and HLA-C the fewest, a later analysis found, with rates varying by HLA locus.

The TCR originated in a woman in her 30s in good health and CMV-seronegative. Sequencing input: PBMCs. The rearrangement links TRBV4-1 to TRBJ2-7; possible D gene TRBD2, 5 bases. This CDR3 is CASSQVTGEGYEQYF. The CDR3 DNA follows: TGCGCCAGCAGCCAAGTTACCGGGGAAGGATACGAGCAGTACTTC.